A selection of T cell receptor beta chains follows, all from one sample in a study of blood T cell repertoires in COVID-19. Using immunoSEQ multiplex PCR, the repertoire was profiled, and TCRdb retains in-frame clones only, with some absent. This sample has roughly 150,000 clones, with over 75% found just once. The sequenced sample was peripheral blood. The receptors come from a woman between 40 and 50 years old with acute or convalescent COVID-19. Each CDR3 is given with its conserved first and last residue. The D gene is left open where the match is weak. Expanded clones are given a class, and other clones once, few, many or no size at all.

>-|-|TRBJ2-7|TRBV5-6
TGTGCCAGCAGCTCACGGAAAGACAGGCCCACCACATATTACGAGCAGTACTTC
CASSSRKDRPTTYYEQYF
>-|-|TRBJ2-1|TRBV12-3/TRBV12-4
TGTGCCAGCAGTGCAGACAATGAGCAGTTCTTC
CASSADNEQFF
>-|TRBD1|TRBJ1-4|TRBV7-9
TGTGCCAGCAGCGCACAGGGGTTCGTAAAACTGTTTTTT
CASSAQGFVKLFF
>once|-|TRBJ2-7|TRBV20-1
TGCAGTGCTAACCGGGGGATAGGGCAGTACTTC
CSANRGIGQYF
>-|TRBD1|TRBJ1-4|TRBV28
TGTGCCAGCAGCGGGACAGGGAATGAAAAACTGTTTTTT
CASSGTGNEKLFF
>-|TRBD2|TRBJ2-7|TRBV5-6
TGTGCCAGCAGCTTGGTGGGACTAGCGGGAGTATACGAGCAGTACTTC
CASSLVGLAGVYEQYF
>few|TRBD1|TRBJ2-7|TRBV6-5
TGTGCCAGCAAGCCTGGACAGGGTCCCTACGAGCAGTACTTC
CASKPGQGPYEQYF
>-|-|TRBJ2-2|TRBV5-6
TGTGCCAGCAGCTTTTCAGTGAACACCGGGGAGCTGTTTTTT
CASSFSVNTGELFF
>-|-|TRBJ2-3|TRBV6-4
TGTGCCAGCAGTGAATCCCCGGGCACAGATACGCAGTATTTT
CASSESPGTDTQYF
>-|TRBD1|TRBJ1-1|TRBV7-9
TGTGCCAGCAGCGGGATGACAGGGGGCCTTATTGAAGCTTTCTTT
CASSGMTGGLIEAFF
>once|-|TRBJ2-7|TRBV19
TGTGCCAGTAGTAGGACGGTGGGGGGCTCCTACGAGCAGTACTTC
CASSRTVGGSYEQYF
>-|TRBD1|TRBJ1-2|TRBV6-5
TGTGCCAGCAGTTCCCTGACAGGGGGAGATGGCTACACCTTC
CASSSLTGGDGYTF
>once|-|TRBJ2-3|TRBV12-3/TRBV12-4
TGTGCCAGCAGTTTACTCCCTTCCGATACGCAGTATTTT
CASSLLPSDTQYF
>-|-|TRBJ1-1|TRBV15
TGTGCCACCAGCAGAGATTCCGGGGGAGGAACTGAAGCTTTCTTT
CATSRDSGGGTEAFF
>-|TRBD2|TRBJ2-3|TRBV2
TGTGCCAGCAGTGAGCTCACTAGCGGAGATACGCAGTATTTT
CASSELTSGDTQYF
>-|-|TRBJ2-7|TRBV3-1/TRBV3-2
TGTGCCAGCAGCCGCCGGACTAACGAGCAGTACTTC
CASSRRTNEQYF
>-|-|TRBJ2-3|TRBV7-3
TGTGCCAGCAGCTTAAGCTCGGGAGGCACAGATACGCAGTATTTT
CASSLSSGGTDTQYF
>few|TRBD1|TRBJ2-7|TRBV7-9
TGTGCCAGCAGCTCCCGGGACAGAGCCTACGAGCAGTACTTC
CASSSRDRAYEQYF
>once|-|TRBJ2-1|TRBV29-1
TGCAGCGTTACGAGGAGGGCCGGGAATGAGCAGTTCTTC
CSVTRRAGNEQFF
>-|TRBD2|TRBJ2-7|TRBV6-1
TGTGCCAGCAGTGAAGGGGGGGGTCACTCCTACGAGCAGTACTTC
CASSEGGGHSYEQYF
>-|TRBD1|TRBJ1-4|TRBV11-2
TGTGCCAGCAGCTTATCGACAGGGGGCTCTGAAAAACTGTTTTTT
CASSLSTGGSEKLFF
>-|TRBD2|TRBJ2-1|TRBV3-1/TRBV3-2
TGTGCCACCGGACTAGCGGGGGGCAATGAGCAGTTCTTC
CATGLAGGNEQFF
>-|-|TRBJ2-1|TRBV29-1
TGCAGCGTTGAAATCAACAGGGTAGGGAATGAGCAGTTCTTC
CSVEINRVGNEQFF
>-|TRBD1|TRBJ1-6|TRBV6-5
TGTGCCAGCAGCCCAGGGGGCGCGAGGAATTCACCCCTCCACTTT
CASSPGGARNSPLHF
>-|TRBD2|TRBJ2-1|TRBV27
TGTGCCAGCAGTTTATACCTAGCGGGAGGGCCGGATGAGCAGTTCTTC
CASSLYLAGGPDEQFF
>-|-|TRBJ2-7|TRBV4-2
TGTGCCAGCAGCCAAGAAGACAGAACATCCTACGAGCAGTACTTC
CASSQEDRTSYEQYF
>-|-|TRBJ1-1|TRBV7-3
TGTGCCAGCAGCTCACAGGTATACACTGAAGCTTTCTTT
CASSSQVYTEAFF
>few|-|TRBJ1-6|TRBV5-6
TGTGCCAGCAGCTCCCTTCAGGGGATTTATAATTCACCCCTCCACTTT
CASSSLQGIYNSPLHF
>-|-|TRBJ2-2|TRBV7-3
TGTGCCAGCAGCTTATTGAGGAACACCGGGGAGCTGTTTTTT
CASSLLRNTGELFF
>-|-|TRBJ2-3|TRBV7-2
TGTGCCAGCAGCAGCTCGTTCCCCGGTCTAGGCACAGATACGCAGTATTTT
CASSSSFPGLGTDTQYF
>-|-|TRBJ1-1|TRBV10-3
TGTGCGGGGGGTATGGGTATGAACACTGAAGCTTTCTTT
CAGGMGMNTEAFF
>-|TRBD2|TRBJ2-3|TRBV10-1
TGCGCCAGCAGTGAGTGGAGAGCGGGGACCACAGATACGCAGTATTTT
CASSEWRAGTTDTQYF
>-|TRBD1|TRBJ2-3|TRBV27
TGTGCCAGCAAACAGCCGGGACAGAGTCGGGGAACTAGCACAGATACGCAGTATTTT
CASKQPGQSRGTSTDTQYF
>-|-|TRBJ2-6|TRBV10-3
TGTGCCATCAGTCAAGGCCGGACGGGGTCCTCTGGGGCCAACGTCCTGACTTTC
CAISQGRTGSSGANVLTF
>-|-|TRBJ1-6|TRBV9
TGTGCCAGCAGCACCTTCATCGGGGATAATTCACCCCTCCACTTT
CASSTFIGDNSPLHF
>-|TRBD1|TRBJ2-7|TRBV15
TGTGCCACCAGCAGCCAGATAACGGGACAGGGAGCCTACGAGCAGTACTTC
CATSSQITGQGAYEQYF
>once|TRBD1|TRBJ1-1|TRBV19
TGTGCCAGTAGTCCCGGGACAGGGGCATTAAGTACTGAAGCTTTCTTT
CASSPGTGALSTEAFF